These 27 T cell receptor beta chains were sequenced from one sample in a study of blood T cell repertoires in COVID-19. TCRdb's table, derived via immunoSEQ multiplex PCR, lists solely in-frame clones and lacks some. The data contain 250,000 to 350,000 clones, roughly nine tenths of them seen just once; the ten biggest clones take up about a fifth. Sample: PBMCs or T cells enriched from blood (not recorded which). These receptors all come from a woman aged 25-40 years who had recovered from COVID-19.

The V and J genes are TRBV13 and TRBJ2-7; no clear D gene. V lost 0 bases and J lost 0, with 3 bases in between. The CDR3 extends over 13 amino acids. The V gene's germline CDR1 is PRHDT and CDR2 FYEKMQ (reference sequence). For the CDR3, the DNA is TGTGCCAGCAGCTTAGGCAACTCCTACGAGCAGTACTTC. Its translation is CASSLGNSYEQYF.

V usage is TRBV6-5 and J usage is TRBJ1-4; D is undetermined. Trimming took 0 bases from V and 1 from J, leaving 6 bases between them. The CDR3 runs 15 residues. Per germline, CDR1 MNHEY and CDR2 SVGAGI. The CDR3 DNA follows: TGTGCCAGCAGTTACTCTGCAGGAACTAATGAAAAACTGTTTTTT. This codes for CASSYSAGTNEKLFF.

The gene calls are TRBV11-3 and TRBJ2-7; D uncertain. The CDR3 runs 14 residues. Germline V gene lookup returns CDR1 SGHNT and CDR2 YENEEA. Trimming took 1 base from V and 5 from J, leaving 12 bases between them. CDR3 region: CASSLGPGEDEQYF. The CDR3 DNA reads TGTGCCAGCAGCTTAGGGCCGGGTGAAGACGAGCAGTACTTC.

CDR3 residues: CASTQDRLSGNTIYF. CDR3 bases: TGTGCCAGCACCCAAGACAGGCTTTCTGGAAACACCATATATTTT. This chain connects TRBV5-6 to TRBJ1-3; D is possibly TRBD1 (6 bases). The CDR3 length is 15 residues. Trimming took off 6 bases at V and 1 base at J, with 14 bases between the two ends. CDR1 and CDR2 from the germline V gene are SGHDT and YYEEEE.

The count of this clone is one. The chain carries TRBV28 and TRBJ1-2, with 12 nucleotides matching TRBD1. Germline V lookup: CDR1 MDHEN, CDR2 SYDVKM. After removal of 4 bases from V and 6 bases from J, the junction contained 6 bases not matched to a gene. This CDR3 is built from 15 residues. The CDR3 reads CASSSAGTGGHGYTF. The CDR3 DNA sequence: TGTGCCAGCAGTTCCGCCGGGACAGGGGGCCATGGCTACACCTTC.

The gene calls are TRBV5-1 and TRBJ2-5; D is unresolved. Trimming pared 0 bases from V and 4 bases from J, leaving 7 bases between. In germline, CDR1 is SGHRS, CDR2 YFSETQ. CDR3 length equals 13 residues. CDR3 coding DNA: TGCGCCAGCAGCTTGGGAGGTAGAGAGACCCAGTACTTC. Encoded protein: CASSLGGRETQYF.

The chain links TRBV28 to TRBJ1-2; D is uncertain. With 6 bases removed from V and 7 bases from J, the gap between germline ends came to 9 bases. CDR1 and CDR2 (germline): MDHEN, SYDVKM. The CDR3 loop spans 11 amino acids. In DNA, the CDR3 is TGTGCCAGCAGCTCGACGGGTGGCTACACCTTC. It is translated as CASSSTGGYTF.

This clone was seen many times. V gene TRBV7-9 combines with J gene TRBJ2-7, with 10 bases fitting TRBD2. The CDR3 loop spans 14 amino acids. V trimming: 5 bases; J trimming: 3 bases; junction bases outside the gene matches: 4. Germline CDR1 SEHNR, CDR2 FQNEAQ (reference sequence). In DNA, the CDR3 is TGTGCCAGCAGCCATCGGACTAGCGGCTACGAGCAGTACTTC. Translating it yields CASSHRTSGYEQYF.

The gene calls are TRBV7-6 and TRBJ1-4, with D unclear. Trimming left V 3 bases short and J 7 bases short, with 3 bases between. The germline V gene has CDR1 SGHVS and CDR2 FNYEAQ. The CDR3 runs 11 residues. DNA of the CDR3: TGTGCCAGCAGCTTCGGTGAAAAACTGTTTTTT. Encoded protein: CASSFGEKLFF.

In its sample, this clone was seen once. This rearrangement joins TRBV5-1 to TRBJ1-1; 7 nucleotides match TRBD1. CDR3 size: 15 residues. Trimming removed 4 bases from V and 0 bases from J; junction bases left unmatched: 6. CDR1 SGHRS and CDR2 YFSETQ come from the germline V gene. This CDR3 is CASSTGDGLNTEAFF. CDR3 nucleotide sequence: TGCGCCAGCAGCACAGGGGACGGGTTGAACACTGAAGCTTTCTTT. Full variable domain (outside the CDR3, taken from reference TRBV5-1 and TRBJ1-1): KAGVTQTPRYLIKTRGQQVTLSCSPISGHRSVSWYQQTPGQGLQFLFEYFSETQRNKGNFPGRFSGRQFSNSRSEMNVSTLELGDSALYLCASSTGDGLNTEAFFGQGTRLTVV.

The chain carries TRBV4-1 and TRBJ2-1; D is unresolved. V was shortened by 6 bases and J by 10 bases, with 10 bases between the two germline ends. CDR3 length: 11 residues. CDR1 and CDR2 from the germline V gene are MGHRA and YSYEKL. CDR3 residues: CASSRQNEQFF. The CDR3 DNA reads as TGCGCCAGCAGTCGACAAAACGAGCAGTTCTTC.

DNA for the CDR3: TGTGCCTGGAGTCGGACAGGATACAATGAGCAGTTCTTC. It is translated as CAWSRTGYNEQFF. The chain combines TRBV30 with TRBJ2-1; 7 bases agree with TRBD1. The CDR3 has 13 residues. Germline V gene data show CDR1 as GTSNPN and CDR2 as SVGIG (reference sequence). After removal of 2 bases from V and 4 bases from J, the junction contained 2 bases not matched to a gene.

The V gene is TRBV5-1, the J gene TRBJ1-2, with 10 positions matching TRBD1. V was clipped by 0 bases and J by 8 bases; unmatched bases: 7. The length of the CDR3 is 15 residues. Germline CDR1 is SGHRS and CDR2 is YFSETQ. The CDR3, as DNA: TGCGCCAGCAGCTTGGGACCCCGACAGGGGGCAGGCTACACCTTC. Protein: CASSLGPRQGAGYTF.

This chain links TRBV28 with TRBJ1-2; 8 nucleotides line up with TRBD1. This CDR3 spans 16 amino acids. The junction had 11 bases not matched to a gene; V was cut back by 2 bases and J by 6 bases. CDR1 is MDHEN and CDR2 is SYDVKM in the germline V gene. The CDR3 is CASSLTHIGQGDGYTF. CDR3 nucleotide sequence: TGTGCCAGCAGTTTAACCCACATCGGACAGGGTGATGGCTACACCTTC.

There are a few counts of this clone. V usage is TRBV27 and J usage is TRBJ2-4; possibly TRBD1 for D (5 bases). The V end lost 5 bases, the J end lost 9 bases, and 8 bases lay between the germline ends. The CDR3 covers 11 residues. From germline, CDR1 is MNHEY and CDR2 SMNVEV (reference sequence). This chain's CDR3 is CASSQGGIQYF. DNA for the CDR3: TGTGCCAGCAGTCAGGGTGGCATTCAGTACTTC.

J is TRBJ1-1 and V is TRBV2; perhaps TRBD1 as D (6 bases). Germline V lookup: CDR1 SNHLY, CDR2 FYNNEI. This CDR3 contains 13 residues. Deletions cut 4 bases from V and 2 bases from J, with 8 bases between. The CDR3 sequence: CASSAGTNTEAFF. As DNA, the CDR3 is TGTGCCAGCAGTGCCGGGACAAACACTGAAGCTTTCTTT.

The chain links TRBV7-3 to TRBJ2-3; D is unclear. V was pared by 0 bases and J by 1 base, with 11 bases between. The germline gives CDR1 SGHTA, CDR2 FQGTGA. This CDR3 is built from 16 residues. Written as DNA, the CDR3 is TGTGCCAGCAGCTTAACATCAGGTCCCGGCACAGATACGCAGTATTTT. It specifies CASSLTSGPGTDTQYF.

The chain joins TRBV3-1 (or the pseudogene TRBV3-2) to TRBJ2-1, with 11 bases aligning to TRBD2. The germline V gene has CDR1 LGHDT and CDR2 YNNKEL (reference sequence). Trimming at V came to 6 bases and at J to 5 bases, leaving 21 bases not matched to a gene. CDR3 length: 20 residues. The CDR3 protein is CASRVPAGVLLAGDDNEQFF. CDR3 bases: TGTGCCAGCAGAGTCCCCGCAGGGGTTTTACTAGCGGGAGACGACAATGAGCAGTTCTTC.

The rearrangement uses TRBV7-2 and TRBJ2-7; 14 bases are a match to TRBD2. After removal of 5 bases from V and 3 bases from J, the junction contained 3 bases not matched to a gene. This CDR3 is built from 15 residues. The germline CDR1 and CDR2 sequences are SGHTA and FQGNSA. The CDR3 region has the DNA TGTGCCAGCAGCACAGGGACTAGCGGGAGCTACGAGCAGTACTTC. Translation: CASSTGTSGSYEQYF.

The chain has TRBV7-3 and TRBJ2-1; 8 positions agree with TRBD2. Germline V lookup: CDR1 SGHTA, CDR2 FQGTGA. The CDR3 has 15 residues. Trimming at V came to 7 bases and at J to 5 bases, leaving 10 bases not matched to a gene. In DNA form, the CDR3 reads TGTGCCAGCACTCTACGCGGGGGGTCAAACAATGAGCAGTTCTTC. It is translated as CASTLRGGSNNEQFF.

V and J are TRBV28 and TRBJ1-1; D may be TRBD1 (5 bases). V lost 8 bases, J lost 5 bases, and 24 bases lay in between. This CDR3 has 16 amino acids. The germline CDR1 and CDR2 sequences are MDHEN and SYDVKM. The CDR3 sequence: CASHGGGLPYPTEAFF. Here the CDR3 DNA reads TGTGCCAGCCACGGCGGGGGTCTACCGTACCCGACTGAAGCTTTCTTT.

The sample holds a few counts of this clone. This sequence joins TRBV24-1 and TRBJ2-1, with 7 bases fitting TRBD2. V dropped 5 bases and J dropped 0; count of bases not matched to a gene: 6. Germline V lookup: CDR1 KGHDR, CDR2 SFDVKD. This CDR3 contains 16 residues. The CDR3 sequence: CATSGGIAGSYNEQFF. The CDR3 DNA follows: TGTGCCACCAGTGGGGGGATAGCGGGCTCCTACAATGAGCAGTTCTTC.

The V gene is TRBV5-1, the J gene TRBJ2-3; 8 nucleotides agree with TRBD1. CDR3 length: 15 amino acids. J was trimmed by 1 base and V by 4 bases; bases with no gene match: 5. Germline CDR1 and CDR2: SGHRS and YFSETQ. CDR3 bases: TGCGCCAGCAGCCGAGACAGGGGTGGCACAGATACGCAGTATTTT. Amino acid sequence: CASSRDRGGTDTQYF.

For this clone: Other DNA sequences from this sample encode an identical CDR3 as well. The chain recombines TRBV12-3 or TRBV12-4 with TRBJ1-2, with D maybe TRBD1 (6 bases). V was cut by 5 bases and J by 4 bases, with 11 bases left in between. The CDR3 is made up of 13 amino acids. In nucleotides, the CDR3 is TGTGCCAGCAGTCTACAGGGAACCTATGGCTACACCTTC. Its protein is CASSLQGTYGYTF.

The chain employs TRBV28 and TRBJ2-5, with a possible D match to TRBD1 (5 bases). Trimming took off 7 bases at V and 0 bases at J, with 12 bases between the two ends. In germline, CDR1 is MDHEN, CDR2 SYDVKM. The CDR3 extends over 14 amino acids. CDR3 bases: TGTGCCAGCAAGTCGACAGAAAACCAAGAGACCCAGTACTTC. It translates to CASKSTENQETQYF.

A single count supports this clone. The chain carries TRBV9 and TRBJ2-1; 8 positions agree with TRBD2. CDR3 length: 15 amino acids. Trimming took 4 bases from V and 4 from J; bases not matched to a gene: 7. Germline V gene sequence: CDR1 SGDLS, CDR2 YYNGEE. This chain's CDR3 is CASSPRLAGYNEQFF. The CDR3 DNA reads as TGTGCCAGCAGCCCCCGTTTAGCGGGATACAATGAGCAGTTCTTC.

The CDR3 spells CSAWDGTGYSSGNTIYF. DNA for the CDR3: TGCAGCGCTTGGGATGGGACAGGCTACTCCTCTGGAAACACCATATATTTT. This rearrangement joins TRBV29-1 to TRBJ1-3; 8 bases agree with TRBD1. Germline values: CDR1 SQVTM, CDR2 ANQGSEA. The V gene end was trimmed by 7 bases and the J gene end by 0 bases; junction bases not matched to a gene: 14. CDR3 length: 17 amino acids.